This T cell receptor beta chain emerged from a study of neurological immune-mediated disorders (dated by TCRdb to about 2019). Study-wide context: Among the 35 or so multiple sclerosis patients, relapsing-remitting MS was present in 31 and secondary progressive MS was present in 3. Peripheral blood TCR-beta repertoires from patients with HTLV-I-associated myelopathy (HAM/TSP), patients with multiple sclerosis, and healthy controls were compared in the study using UMI-based sequencing. Longitudinal samples, technical triplicates and paired sorted CD4+ and CD8+ T-cell subsets, alongside PBMC samples, were included among the approximately 98 TCR-beta libraries. The cohort was made up of about 65 subjects, consisting of around 14 HAM/TSP patients, some 34 multiple sclerosis patients and about 20 healthy controls.

The germline ends are 15 bases apart after V is trimmed by 5 bases and J by 2 bases. CDR1 and CDR2 were assigned from the germline V gene as KGHSH and LQKENI. Including cysteine and phenylalanine, the CDR3 has 15 amino acids. Just the 45-base CDR3 DNA is kept, in frame starting at base 1. Findings and caveats that apply to the study as a whole: TCR clonal expansion was highest in HAM/TSP patients and lowest in MS patients, with MS patients falling below even healthy controls. Across subjects, expanded clones never shared an identical CDR3 amino acid sequence, which suggests that the TCR-beta repertoires in every group were private. Repertoires from 18 of 34 MS patients were grouped by phylogenetic analysis into a cluster of related CDR3 sequences, suggesting a possible repertoire-level signature. The MS cluster showed no association with clinical or MRI features, and the authors stated that larger cohorts are needed.

For unsorted PBMC libraries, 2 million PBMCs were used after storage in RNAlater at -80 degrees C until RNA extraction. The multiple sclerosis patients were enrolled in a US clinical protocol that used magnetic resonance imaging to evaluate disease progression. Peripheral blood underwent Ficoll-Hypaque density gradient centrifugation to isolate PBMCs, which were then cryopreserved in liquid nitrogen. This clonotype was counted ten times or more. Its target antigen remains unknown. Base qualities are missing; no much larger clone stands one base away. cDNA was synthesized by template-switch 5'RACE using a primer with a 10-nucleotide random unique molecular identifier that tagged each TCR transcript. Every sequencing run yielded over 160 million TCR-beta sequences covering 15-18 subjects. Total RNA was extracted with the RNeasy kit. The KAPA Real-time Library Amplification kit was used to amplify TCR-beta VDJ regions with primers targeting the TCR constant region and the 5'RACE anchor. A first PCR added sample indexes and Illumina adaptors, after which a second PCR increased the library yield. After purification with Ampure beads, the TCR product of roughly 650 bp was size-selected on a 2% E-gel SizeSelection system. Before pooling, libraries had their quality checked on a Bioanalyzer, their concentration measured with Qubit, and their quantity determined with the Kapa Library Quantification kit. An Illumina HiSeq 2500 sequenced the libraries paired-end 2 x 150 bp. To increase sequence diversity, about 25-31% phiX was spiked into each library pool. The paper's processing steps were these. The UMI-based MiGEC pipeline processed quality-filtered reads and removed over 80% of raw TCR sequences during error correction. IMGT germline references were used for aligning VDJ genes, and each clonotype was defined as a unique CDR3 amino acid sequence together with its V-J genes. Clonal expansion, Shannon diversity and CDR3 relatedness were evaluated with VDJtools (CalcPairwiseDistances, ClusterSamples), while phylogenetic trees were built in CLCbio workbench. Expanded clones were defined as having at least 8 unique UMIs, based on coefficient-of-variation modelling across technical triplicates. TCRdb reprocessed the public reads (quality trimming at Q25 with fastp, clone calling with MiXCR) and kept in-frame beta chains. Rows merge per CDR3 protein into single entries with the most common DNA and genes. What appears here as the V and J calls and clone size reflects TCRdb's work, not the paper's. Counted in this sample were fewer than 85,000 distinct CDR3 sequences; 4.5% to 6.5% of them appeared once. Less than 2.5% of the sample is taken by the ten largest.

The clonotype comes from a woman aged 30 to 39 with multiple sclerosis. The chain links TRBV18 with TRBJ1-2; the D gene lacks a confident call. Sequences were obtained from PBMCs. The CDR3 region reads CASSTDLAPNYGYTF. The DNA reads as follows: TGTGCCAGCTCAACGGACCTCGCCCCGAACTATGGCTACACCTTC.